Included here is one T cell receptor beta chain sequence, with context. Libraries were prepared by immunoSEQ multiplex PCR; TCRdb keeps only in-frame clonotypes and omits some of them. The sample lists roughly 150,000 clones; around 82% were seen once. These data belong to a study of blood T cell repertoires in COVID-19. CDR3 length: 13 residues. The trim removed 0 bases at V and 10 bases at J, leaving 4 bases unmatched. Germline V gene lookup returns CDR1 SGHRS and CDR2 YFSETQ. The rearrangement joins TRBV5-1 to TRBJ1-1; 9 bases line up with TRBD1. This clonotype originated in a middle-aged man who had recovered from COVID-19. The sample was PBMCs or T cells enriched from blood (not recorded which). The CDR3 loop reads CASSLGQGDPAFF. The CDR3 nucleotides read TGCGCCAGCAGCTTGGGACAGGGGGACCCAGCTTTCTTT.